Presented here are 29 T cell receptor beta chains from one specimen sequenced in a study of neoadjuvant nivolumab and ipilimumab in lung cancer. The assay was immunoSEQ multiplex PCR, and TCRdb's table has in-frame clones only and misses some. Among approximately 8,400 clones, roughly 77% were seen once, and the ten largest hold approximately 6.7%. The sample here was adjacent normal lung tissue, taken after neoadjuvant nivolumab, alone or with ipilimumab, at or shortly before surgery. Receptors originate from an adult with non-small cell lung cancer.

DNA for the CDR3: TGTGCCAGCAGTGATCTAAGGGGGCCCTACGAGCAGTACTTC. It codes for CASSDLRGPYEQYF. The chain recombines TRBV28 with TRBJ2-7; TRBD1 matches at 7 bases. The CDR3 consists of 14 residues. CDR1 is MDHEN, CDR2 SYDVKM, per germline. Losses at the gene ends were 5 bases for V and 2 bases for J; bases not matched to a gene: 6.

The V and J genes are TRBV9 and TRBJ2-2; D is perhaps TRBD1 or TRBD2 (6 bases each). Trimming removed 4 bases from V and 1 base from J, with 17 bases in between. Germline V gene sequence: CDR1 SGDLS, CDR2 YYNGEE. This CDR3 has 17 residues. The CDR3 sequence is CASSPLDGGLNTGELFF. CDR3 nucleotides: TGTGCCAGCAGCCCCCTAGACGGGGGCCTGAACACCGGGGAGCTGTTTTTT. Full variable domain (outside the CDR3, taken from reference TRBV9 and TRBJ2-2): DSGVTQTPKHLITATGQRVTLRCSPRSGDLSVYWYQQSLDQGLQFLIQYYNGEERAKGNILERFSAQQFPDLHSELNLSSLELGDSALYFCASSPLDGGLNTGELFFGEGSRLTVL.

V gene TRBV2 combines with J gene TRBJ1-2, with D perhaps TRBD1 (6 bases). Germline V gene data show CDR1 as SNHLY and CDR2 as FYNNEI. This CDR3 has 14 residues. V shed 5 bases and J shed 5 bases, with 15 bases lying between them. CDR3 sequence: CASSTGRGNYGYTF. CDR3 sequence (DNA): TGTGCCAGCAGTACGGGAAGGGGGAATTATGGCTACACCTTC.

This clone has a single count. The V gene is TRBV6-6, the J gene TRBJ2-1; the D gene is possibly TRBD2 (6 bases). Germline CDR1 is MNHNY and CDR2 is SVGAGI (reference sequence). V was clipped by 7 bases and J by 0 bases, with 16 bases between them. The CDR3 totals 16 residues. CDR3 DNA sequence: TGTGCCAGCATCCTAAACGCGGGGAGCTCCTACAATGAGCAGTTCTTC. Protein: CASILNAGSSYNEQFF.

The CDR3 sequence: CASSLGTTANTEAFF. As DNA, the CDR3 is TGCGCCAGCAGCTTGGGTACGACAGCGAACACTGAAGCTTTCTTT. The chain links TRBV5-1 to TRBJ1-1; a possible D gene is TRBD1 (5 bases). CDR1 is SGHRS and CDR2 is YFSETQ in the germline V gene. V lost 0 bases and J lost 1, with 10 bases in between. The CDR3 contains 15 residues.

The chain links TRBV13 to TRBJ1-1, with 9 nucleotides matching TRBD1. The CDR3 totals 15 residues. Germline assignment: CDR1 PRHDT and CDR2 FYEKMQ (reference sequence). Trimming at V came to 3 bases and at J to 6 bases, leaving 8 bases not matched to a gene. Here the CDR3 reads CASSFSITGGAEAFF. In DNA, the CDR3 is TGTGCCAGCAGCTTCTCCATCACAGGGGGCGCTGAAGCTTTCTTT. The whole variable domain, filled in from reference TRBV13 and TRBJ1-1, reads AAGVIQSPRHLIKEKRETATLKCYPIPRHDTVYWYQQGPGQDPQFLISFYEKMQSDKGSIPDRFSAQQFSDYHSELNMSSLELGDSALYFCASSFSITGGAEAFFGQGTRLTVV.

This chain connects TRBV5-4 to TRBJ2-3; a weak D match, TRBD1 (6 bases). This CDR3 contains 14 residues. Germline values: CDR1 SGHNT, CDR2 YYREEE (reference sequence). V shed 3 bases and J shed 1 base, with 9 bases lying between them. The DNA of the CDR3 is TGTGCCAGCAGCTCAAACAGGGGCACAGATACGCAGTATTTT. It encodes CASSSNRGTDTQYF. The full variable domain, rest sourced from reference TRBV5-4 and TRBJ2-3, is ETGVTQSPTHLIKTRGQQVTLRCSSQSGHNTVSWYQQALGQGPQFIFQYYREEENGRGNFPPRFSGLQFPNYSSELNVNALELDDSALYLCASSSNRGTDTQYFGPGTRLTVL.

This clone was recorded once. The J gene is TRBJ2-7, the V gene TRBV7-2, with D possibly matching TRBD2 (5 bases). This CDR3 has 13 residues. The V end lost 5 bases, the J end lost 2 bases, and 10 bases lay between the germline ends. CDR1 and CDR2 from the germline V gene are SGHTA and FQGNSA. The CDR3, as DNA: TGTGCCAGCAGCCCCGTCGGGGCCTACGAGCAGTACTTC. This translates into CASSPVGAYEQYF.

The gene calls are TRBV4-1 and TRBJ2-7, with no clear D. The CDR3 sequence is 14 residues long. CDR1 is MGHRA and CDR2 is YSYEKL in the germline V gene. The V end was cut by 2 bases, the J end by 2 bases, with 10 bases between. The CDR3 here is CASSQNDGPYEQYF. CDR3 nucleotides: TGCGCCAGCAGCCAAAACGACGGTCCCTACGAGCAGTACTTC.

V usage is TRBV7-2 and J usage is TRBJ2-7, with 7 bases lining up with TRBD2. CDR1 is SGHTA, CDR2 FQGNSA, per germline. This CDR3 is 15 amino acids long. The V segment lost 5 bases and the J segment 3 bases; nucleotides outside the gene matches: 10. CDR3 sequence: CASSPRSGVFYEQYF. DNA for the CDR3: TGTGCCAGCAGCCCCAGGAGCGGGGTTTTCTACGAGCAGTACTTC.

The rearrangement links TRBV7-9 to TRBJ1-1; TRBD1 matches at 8 bases. Germline lookup yields CDR1 SEHNR and CDR2 FQNEAQ (reference sequence). The CDR3 runs to 13 residues. Unmatched junction bases numbered 2, after V lost 3 bases and J lost 5 bases. The CDR3 sequence: CASSFGQGTEAFF. CDR3 nucleotide sequence: TGTGCCAGCAGCTTCGGACAGGGAACTGAAGCTTTCTTT.

CDR3 region: CASSLVGSSYNEQFF. For the CDR3, the DNA is TGCGCCAGCAGCTTGGTTGGTTCTTCCTACAATGAGCAGTTCTTC. The chain combines TRBV5-1 with TRBJ2-1; no definite D call. The CDR3 is made up of 15 amino acids. Trimming removed 0 bases from V and 1 base from J, with 8 bases in between. The germline CDR1 and CDR2 sequences are SGHRS and YFSETQ.

The V call is TRBV29-1, the J call TRBJ1-2, with unresolved D. Germline CDR1 and CDR2: SQVTM and ANQGSEA. V gave up 7 bases and J gave up 14 bases, with 14 bases separating them. CDR3 length: 9 amino acids. CDR3 loop: CSAPEVRTF. The CDR3 coding sequence is TGCAGCGCCCCAGAGGTCAGGACCTTC.

J is TRBJ2-7 and V is TRBV4-1, with TRBD1 matching 7 bases. CDR1 is MGHRA and CDR2 is YSYEKL in the germline V gene. The CDR3 contains 12 residues. Unmatched junction bases numbered 5, after V lost 5 bases and J lost 7 bases. CDR3 region: CASSGGQAEQYF. The CDR3 nucleotides read TGCGCCAGCAGCGGTGGACAGGCAGAGCAGTACTTC.

V and J are TRBV29-1 and TRBJ2-5, with D possibly TRBD1 on 5 matching bases. With 4 bases removed from V and 1 base from J, the gap between germline ends came to 7 bases. Germline values: CDR1 SQVTM, CDR2 ANQGSEA. The CDR3 sequence is 12 residues long. The CDR3 spells CSVVTGQETQYF. In DNA form, the CDR3 reads TGCAGCGTTGTAACAGGCCAAGAGACCCAGTACTTC.

The gene calls are TRBV11-3 and TRBJ2-5; tentative D call: TRBD2 (6 bases). The germline V and J ends were trimmed by 5 bases and 5 bases, with 15 bases remaining between them. Germline V gene sequence: CDR1 SGHNT, CDR2 YENEEA. This CDR3 is 14 amino acids long. The CDR3 loop is CASSRRTIDETQYF. Written as DNA, the CDR3 is TGTGCCAGCAGCAGACGGACTATCGATGAGACCCAGTACTTC.

This clone was detected once. In nucleotides, the CDR3 is TGTGCCAGCAGCTCGACCGGGACGGGTGAAAAACTGTTTTTT. This codes for CASSSTGTGEKLFF. The chain links TRBV7-2 to TRBJ1-4, with a tentative D call TRBD1 (5 bases). Germline V gene sequence: CDR1 SGHTA, CDR2 FQGNSA. The germline V and J ends were trimmed by 4 bases and 7 bases, with 13 bases remaining between them. The CDR3 totals 14 residues.

This clone was seen just once. This chain joins TRBV7-2 and TRBJ2-5; TRBD1 might be the D (6 bases). The ends were cut back, 3 bases at V and 6 bases at J, with 14 bases in the middle. The length of the CDR3 is 14 residues. Looked up from germline, CDR1 is SGHTA and CDR2 is FQGNSA. CDR3 loop: CASSLVQGQQTQYF. CDR3 DNA sequence: TGTGCCAGCAGCTTGGTCCAGGGGCAACAGACCCAGTACTTC.

The gene calls are TRBV7-9 and TRBJ2-1; D remains ambiguous. This CDR3 has 11 amino acids. The germline CDR1 and CDR2 sequences are SEHNR and FQNEAQ (reference sequence). V was trimmed by 2 bases and J by 10 bases, leaving 6 bases between them. Here the CDR3 reads CASSLNYEQFF. In DNA, the CDR3 is TGTGCCAGCAGCTTAAACTACGAGCAGTTCTTC.

The V gene is TRBV7-9, the J gene TRBJ1-2; D might be TRBD1 (5 bases). This CDR3 is 13 amino acids long. V was cut by 0 bases and J by 4 bases, with 6 bases left in between. CDR1 SEHNR and CDR2 FQNEAQ come from the germline V gene (reference sequence). CDR3 in DNA: TGTGCCAGCAGCTTAGCGGGGGGCTATGGCTACACCTTC. Protein: CASSLAGGYGYTF. Full variable domain (remainder filled in from reference TRBV7-9 and TRBJ1-2): DTGVSQNPRHKITKRGQNVTFRCDPISEHNRLYWYRQTLGQGPEFLTYFQNEAQLEKSRLLSDRFSAERPKGSFSTLEIQRTEQGDSAMYLCASSLAGGYGYTFGSGTRLTVV.

V and J are TRBV7-9 and TRBJ1-2; TRBD1 agrees at 7 bases. V dropped 1 base and J dropped 5; count of bases not matched to a gene: 4. Per germline, CDR1 SEHNR and CDR2 FQNEAQ (reference sequence). The CDR3 extends over 14 amino acids. The CDR3 spells CASSLDNRGYGYTF. As DNA, the CDR3 is TGTGCCAGCAGCTTAGACAACAGGGGTTATGGCTACACCTTC. The full variable domain, completed using reference TRBV7-9 and TRBJ1-2, is DTGVSQNPRHKITKRGQNVTFRCDPISEHNRLYWYRQTLGQGPEFLTYFQNEAQLEKSRLLSDRFSAERPKGSFSTLEIQRTEQGDSAMYLCASSLDNRGYGYTFGSGTRLTVV.

The gene calls are TRBV7-9 and TRBJ1-4; perhaps TRBD1 as D (5 bases). Germline V CDR1 and CDR2: SEHNR, FQNEAQ (reference sequence). This CDR3 is built from 15 residues. With 5 bases removed from V and 6 bases from J, the gap between germline ends came to 16 bases. DNA of the CDR3: TGTGCCAGCAGCGCGGGACGTGGGGCGGATGAAAAACTGTTTTTT. It yields the protein CASSAGRGADEKLFF.

The rearrangement links TRBV10-1 to TRBJ1-1, with TRBD1 as a possible D gene (5 bases). V was clipped by 6 bases and J by 5 bases, with 13 bases between them. This CDR3 contains 13 residues. The V gene's germline CDR1 is WNHNN and CDR2 SYGVQD (reference sequence). The DNA for the CDR3 is TGCGCCAGCAGGGCCGGGACGGGGACTGAAGCTTTCTTT. Translation gives CASRAGTGTEAFF.

The chain couples TRBV27 to TRBJ1-1; maybe TRBD1 (6 bases). The CDR3 is 14 amino acids. The V gene lost 2 bases and the J gene lost 0 bases, with 7 bases spanning the gap. Germline loops: CDR1 MNHEY, CDR2 SMNVEV (reference sequence). CDR3 coding DNA: TGTGCCAGCAGTTTAGGGGGGCTGAACACTGAAGCTTTCTTT. Encoded protein: CASSLGGLNTEAFF.

The rearrangement uses TRBV19 and TRBJ1-5; D perhaps matches TRBD1 (5 bases). The germline V gene encodes CDR1 LNHDA and CDR2 SQIVND (reference sequence). This CDR3 region has 15 residues. V was cut by 8 bases and J by 5 bases, with 19 bases left in between. The CDR3 nucleotides are TGTGCCAGTGGCCCCCGGGGCAGGGTCGATCAGCCCCAGCATTTT. This codes for CASGPRGRVDQPQHF. The full variable domain, its missing parts supplied by reference TRBV19 and TRBJ1-5, is DGGITQSPKYLFRKEGQNVTLSCEQNLNHDAMYWYRQDPGQGLRLIYYSQIVNDFQKGDIAEGYSVSREKKESFPLTVTSAQKNPTAFYLCASGPRGRVDQPQHFGDGTRLSIL.

The V gene is TRBV5-8, the J gene TRBJ1-5; D is perhaps TRBD1 (6 bases). This CDR3 is built from 15 residues. Trimming took off 4 bases at V and 0 bases at J, with 11 bases between the two ends. Germline values: CDR1 SGHTS, CDR2 YDEGEE. The CDR3 nucleotides read TGTGCCAGCAGCAAAGGACAGTCTAGCAATCAGCCCCAGCATTTT. This codes for CASSKGQSSNQPQHF.

This chain uses TRBV4-1 with TRBJ1-4; D perhaps matches TRBD1 (5 bases). Germline CDR1 is MGHRA and CDR2 is YSYEKL. V gave up 0 bases and J gave up 3 bases, with 14 bases separating them. This CDR3 contains 17 residues. The CDR3 spells CASSQEGQGFANEKLFF. The CDR3 DNA is TGCGCCAGCAGCCAAGAAGGGCAGGGCTTTGCTAATGAAAAACTGTTTTTT.

The chain links TRBV11-2 to TRBJ2-4; 9 bases agree with TRBD2. The CDR3 runs to 14 residues. Per germline, CDR1 SGHAT and CDR2 FQNNGV. J lost 2 bases, V lost 7 bases, and 3 bases had no gene match. The CDR3 bases are TGTGCCAGCACCGCGGGAGGGTCCAAAAACATTCAGTACTTC. Protein: CASTAGGSKNIQYF. Using reference TRBV11-2 and TRBJ2-4 for the parts outside the CDR3, the full variable domain is EAGVAQSPRYKIIEKRQSVAFWCNPISGHATLYWYQQILGQGPKLLIQFQNNGVVDDSQLPKDRFSAERLKGVDSTLKIQPAKLEDSAVYLCASTAGGSKNIQYFGAGTRLSVL.

The chain combines TRBV7-2 with TRBJ1-5, with TRBD1 matching over 9 bases. This CDR3 has 15 amino acids. The germline V gene has CDR1 SGHTA and CDR2 FQGNSA. Trimming took 5 bases from V and 7 from J; bases not matched to a gene: 9. The CDR3 sequence: CASSLAQGAQQPQHF. CDR3 bases: TGTGCCAGCAGCCTCGCACAGGGGGCACAACAGCCCCAGCATTTT.